This T cell receptor (beta chain) was sequenced in a study of blood T cell repertoires in COVID-19. V dropped 2 bases and J dropped 11; count of bases not matched to a gene: 6. Germline V gene sequence: CDR1 SGHDT, CDR2 YYEEEE. The CDR3 has 14 amino acids. Original methodology: Estimated nucleated cell counts came from reference gene primer amplification. Some clones are missing from TCRdb's copy, which holds only in-frame ones; the method was immunoSEQ multiplex PCR. V, J and clone size are taken as reported in that table, and D and trimming were inferred from the DNA itself. The sample records roughly 320,000 clones, 90% to 95% being singletons.

The V call is TRBV5-6, the J call TRBJ1-6; TRBD1 matches 8 bases. The TCR comes from a woman aged 25 to 39 who had been exposed to COVID-19. The sequencing input was PBMCs or T cells enriched from blood (not recorded which). CDR3 sequence reads: CASSFGQGETPLHF. The CDR3 DNA reads TGTGCCAGCAGCTTCGGACAGGGTGAGACACCCCTCCACTTT.